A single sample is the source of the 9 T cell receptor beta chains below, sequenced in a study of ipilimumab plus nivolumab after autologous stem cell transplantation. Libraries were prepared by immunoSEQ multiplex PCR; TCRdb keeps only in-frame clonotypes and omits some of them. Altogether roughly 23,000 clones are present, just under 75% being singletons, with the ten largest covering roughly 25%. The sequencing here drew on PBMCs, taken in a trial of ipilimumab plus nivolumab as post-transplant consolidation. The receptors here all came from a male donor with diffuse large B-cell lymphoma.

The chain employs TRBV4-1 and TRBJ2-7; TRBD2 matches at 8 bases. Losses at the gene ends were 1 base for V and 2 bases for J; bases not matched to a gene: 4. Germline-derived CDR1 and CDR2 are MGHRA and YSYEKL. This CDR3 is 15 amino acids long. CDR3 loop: CASSQVREVTYEQYF. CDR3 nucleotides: TGCGCCAGCAGCCAAGTGCGGGAGGTTACCTACGAGCAGTACTTC.

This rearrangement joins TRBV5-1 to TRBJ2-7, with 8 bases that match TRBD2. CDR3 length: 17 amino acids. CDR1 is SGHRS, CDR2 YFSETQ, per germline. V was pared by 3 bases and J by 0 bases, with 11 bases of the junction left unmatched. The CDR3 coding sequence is TGCGCCAGCAGCTCCCCCGATGATAGCGGGACCTCCTACGAGCAGTACTTC. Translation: CASSSPDDSGTSYEQYF.

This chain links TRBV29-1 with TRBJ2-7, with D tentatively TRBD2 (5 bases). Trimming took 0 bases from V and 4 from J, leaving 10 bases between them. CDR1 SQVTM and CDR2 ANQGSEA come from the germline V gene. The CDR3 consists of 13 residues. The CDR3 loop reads CSVEESSRYEQYF. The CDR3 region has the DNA TGCAGCGTTGAAGAGTCTAGCAGGTACGAGCAGTACTTC.

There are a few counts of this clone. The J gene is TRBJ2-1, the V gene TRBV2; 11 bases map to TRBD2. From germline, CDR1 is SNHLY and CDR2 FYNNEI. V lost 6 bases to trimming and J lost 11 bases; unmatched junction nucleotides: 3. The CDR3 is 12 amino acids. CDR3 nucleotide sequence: TGTGCCAGCAGCGGGACTAGCGGTAAGCAGTTCTTC. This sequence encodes CASSGTSGKQFF.

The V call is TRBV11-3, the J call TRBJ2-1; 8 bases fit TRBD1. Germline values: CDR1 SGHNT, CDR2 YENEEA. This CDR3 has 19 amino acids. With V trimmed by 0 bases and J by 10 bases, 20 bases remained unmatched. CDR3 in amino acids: CASSLDGRTGLVWSAEQFF. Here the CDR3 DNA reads TGTGCCAGCAGCTTAGATGGGCGGACAGGGCTGGTATGGAGTGCGGAGCAGTTCTTC.

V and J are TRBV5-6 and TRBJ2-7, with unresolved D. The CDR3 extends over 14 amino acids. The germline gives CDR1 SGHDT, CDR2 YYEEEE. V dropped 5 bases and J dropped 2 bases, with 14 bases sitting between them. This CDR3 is CASRLTPTTYEQYF. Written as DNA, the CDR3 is TGTGCCAGCAGGTTGACACCTACCACCTACGAGCAGTACTTC.

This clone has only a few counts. Here the CDR3 reads CASSRGDTQYF. The CDR3 DNA follows: TGTGCCAGCAGTCGAGGGGATACGCAGTATTTT. The rearrangement links TRBV16 to TRBJ2-3, with D perhaps matching TRBD2 (5 bases). V was shortened by 6 bases and J by 6 bases, with 7 bases between the two germline ends. The germline CDR1 and CDR2 sequences are KGHSY and FQNENV. This CDR3 is built from 11 residues.

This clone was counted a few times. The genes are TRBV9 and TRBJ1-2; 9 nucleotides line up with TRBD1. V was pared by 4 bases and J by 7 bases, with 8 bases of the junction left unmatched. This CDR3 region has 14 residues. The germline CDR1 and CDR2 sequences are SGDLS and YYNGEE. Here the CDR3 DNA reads TGTGCCAGCAGCACAACAGGGGGCGCCTCTGGCTACACCTTC. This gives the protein CASSTTGGASGYTF.

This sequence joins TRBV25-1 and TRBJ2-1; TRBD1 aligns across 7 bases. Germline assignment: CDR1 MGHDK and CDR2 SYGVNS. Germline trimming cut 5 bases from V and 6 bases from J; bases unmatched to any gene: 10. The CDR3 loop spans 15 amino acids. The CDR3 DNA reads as TGTGCCAGCAGTCCCCCCGGGACAGTTACCAATGAGCAGTTCTTC. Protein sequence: CASSPPGTVTNEQFF. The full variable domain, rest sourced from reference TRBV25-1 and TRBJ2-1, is EADIYQTPRYLVIGTGKKITLECSQTMGHDKMYWYQQDPGMELHLIHYSYGVNSTEKGDLSSESTVSRIRTEHFPLTLESARPSHTSQYLCASSPPGTVTNEQFFGPGTRLTVL.